These 15 T cell receptor beta chains share one sample of origin, sequenced in a study of a mutant IDH1 vaccine in newly diagnosed glioma. Libraries were prepared by immunoSEQ multiplex PCR; TCRdb keeps only in-frame clonotypes and omits some of them. Among about 10,000 clones, around 81% were seen once, and the ten largest hold 15% to 20%. The time point denotes: week 47, end of study. Topical imiquimod was applied with each vaccine dose, which held 300 ug of mutant IDH1 20-mer peptide. Antigens of these TCRs are unknown. The starting material was PBMCs, obtained from a glioma patient whose treatment included an IDH1 peptide vaccine. The receptors here all came from a man aged 30 to 39 with glioma.

The rearrangement joins TRBV5-1 to TRBJ2-3; D gene ambiguous. Per germline, CDR1 SGHRS and CDR2 YFSETQ. The V end lost 0 bases, the J end lost 2 bases, and 7 bases lay between the germline ends. This CDR3 region has 14 residues. The CDR3 DNA sequence: TGCGCCAGCAGCTTGGCCGCAGCCACAGATACGCAGTATTTT. The encoded protein is CASSLAAATDTQYF.

The V call is TRBV9, the J call TRBJ1-2; unclear D gene. This CDR3 comprises 13 residues. The V end was cut by 0 bases, the J end by 2 bases, with 5 bases between. The V gene's germline CDR1 is SGDLS and CDR2 YYNGEE. The CDR3 bases are TGTGCCAGCAGCGTAGGAGGAAACTATGGCTACACCTTC. Encoded protein: CASSVGGNYGYTF.

This clone was recorded only once. V is TRBV7-9 and J is TRBJ1-2; D not certain. CDR3 length: 13 residues. V was cut by 0 bases and J by 7 bases, with 9 bases left in between. The germline V gene has CDR1 SEHNR and CDR2 FQNEAQ (reference sequence). CDR3 protein: CASSLAALGGYTF. The CDR3 DNA is TGTGCCAGCAGCTTAGCGGCCTTAGGTGGCTACACCTTC.

This chain joins TRBV6-5 and TRBJ1-2; tentative D call: TRBD1 (6 bases). The V end was cut by 0 bases, the J end by 4 bases, with 15 bases between. The germline V gene has CDR1 MNHEY and CDR2 SVGAGI. The CDR3 loop spans 16 amino acids. CDR3 sequence reads: CASSYSTPTGIYGYTF. CDR3 sequence (DNA): TGTGCCAGCAGTTACTCGACCCCCACAGGGATCTATGGCTACACCTTC.

This chain links TRBV7-9 with TRBJ2-7, with D possibly being TRBD2 (5 bases). Trimming took off 1 base at V and 2 bases at J, with 9 bases between the two ends. This CDR3 region has 14 residues. Looked up from germline, CDR1 is SEHNR and CDR2 is FQNEAQ (reference sequence). The CDR3 protein is CASSLGPLAYEQYF. CDR3 in DNA: TGTGCCAGCAGCTTAGGGCCACTAGCCTACGAGCAGTACTTC. Looking up the rest from reference TRBV7-9 and TRBJ2-7 gives the full variable domain: DTGVSQNPRHKITKRGQNVTFRCDPISEHNRLYWYRQTLGQGPEFLTYFQNEAQLEKSRLLSDRFSAERPKGSFSTLEIQRTEQGDSAMYLCASSLGPLAYEQYFGPGTRLTVT.

V is TRBV30 and J is TRBJ1-1; D uncertain. Germline CDR1 and CDR2: GTSNPN and SVGIG (reference sequence). The CDR3 length is 15 residues. V lost 2 bases and J 5 bases, leaving 18 bases between the germline ends. Here the CDR3 reads CAWSFPDRSGTEAFF. The CDR3 DNA sequence: TGTGCCTGGAGTTTTCCCGACCGGAGCGGTACTGAAGCTTTCTTT.

V is TRBV15 and J is TRBJ1-1; perhaps TRBD1 as D (5 bases). This CDR3 region has 15 residues. The V and J ends lost 0 bases and 1 base respectively, with 9 bases between them. CDR1 and CDR2 from the germline V gene are LNHNV and YYDKDF (reference sequence). The CDR3 DNA follows: TGTGCCACCAGCAGAGATCTAAGGGGGAACACTGAAGCTTTCTTT. Residues: CATSRDLRGNTEAFF.

The chain carries TRBV19 and TRBJ1-4, with 9 bases identical to TRBD1. The CDR3 spans 14 residues. V gave up 5 bases and J gave up 8 bases; unmatched junction bases: 6. The germline V gene encodes CDR1 LNHDA and CDR2 SQIVND (reference sequence). The CDR3 loop is CASSYRGLREKLFF. In DNA form, the CDR3 reads TGTGCCAGTAGTTACAGGGGGCTGCGGGAAAAACTGTTTTTT.

This clone was observed a handful of times. The genes are TRBV30 and TRBJ1-2; D not certain. The CDR3 runs to 14 residues. Germline V gene sequence: CDR1 GTSNPN, CDR2 SVGIG (reference sequence). The V end lost 4 bases, the J end lost 3 bases, and 15 bases lay between the germline ends. DNA for the CDR3: TGTGCCTGGACCCTGACCAGCGGGGACTATGGCTACACCTTC. It codes for CAWTLTSGDYGYTF.

The chain uses TRBV7-9 and TRBJ1-3; D unresolved. V lost 3 bases to trimming and J lost 7 bases, with 13 bases between them. The CDR3 loop spans 14 amino acids. The germline V gene encodes CDR1 SEHNR and CDR2 FQNEAQ (reference sequence). The CDR3 here is CASSFDWSENTIYF. The DNA of the CDR3 is TGTGCCAGCAGCTTTGATTGGTCAGAGAACACCATATATTTT.

The chain has TRBV7-9 and TRBJ2-7, with D perhaps matching TRBD2 (7 bases). The ends were cut back, 4 bases at V and 6 bases at J, with 16 bases in the middle. Germline CDR1 and CDR2: SEHNR and FQNEAQ (reference sequence). The CDR3 length is 14 residues. The CDR3 nucleotides are TGTGCCAGCAGCTCCGTGGGGGGGCCGGGCGAGCAGTACTTC. Translated, it gives CASSSVGGPGEQYF.

V usage is TRBV5-1 and J usage is TRBJ2-7; 9 nucleotides align to TRBD2. Germline loops: CDR1 SGHRS, CDR2 YFSETQ. CDR3 length: 14 amino acids. V lost 1 base to trimming and J lost 2 bases; unmatched junction nucleotides: 1. DNA for the CDR3: TGCGCCAGCAGCTTGACTAGCGGGCCCTACGAGCAGTACTTC. It codes for CASSLTSGPYEQYF.

V and J are TRBV10-3 and TRBJ1-5; D not resolved. Germline V lookup: CDR1 ENHRY, CDR2 SYGVKD. This CDR3 spans 13 amino acids. V shed 5 bases and J shed 1 base, with 6 bases lying between them. This CDR3 reads CAISNRSNQPQHF. CDR3 bases: TGTGCCATCAGTAACCGGAGCAATCAGCCCCAGCATTTT.

This chain uses TRBV19 with TRBJ2-1, with D perhaps TRBD2 (5 bases). Looked up from germline, CDR1 is LNHDA and CDR2 is SQIVND (reference sequence). The CDR3 extends over 16 amino acids. The V and J ends lost 6 bases and 6 bases respectively, with 21 bases between them. In DNA form, the CDR3 reads TGTGCCAGTAGGAGGGAGTTAGGGCAGGCGTCCAATGAGCAGTTCTTC. Protein: CASRRELGQASNEQFF.

This clone came up a few times. The genes are TRBV6-1 and TRBJ1-1; D ambiguous. This CDR3 comprises 14 residues. Germline V gene sequence: CDR1 MNHNS, CDR2 SASEGT. V gave up 4 bases and J gave up 1 base, with 10 bases separating them. The CDR3, as DNA: TGTGCCAGCAGTGCCGGGCCCAGGAACACTGAAGCTTTCTTT. Its protein is CASSAGPRNTEAFF.